These 25 T cell receptor beta chains came from one sample sequenced in a study of T cell clonotyping in hematopoietic cell transplantation. The time point here: recipient sample about 28 days before transplant, after cytoreduction. Method: immunoSEQ multiplex PCR; TCRdb's copy keeps in-frame clones and lacks some. Of 25,000 or so clones in the sample, less than 75% were seen once. Sequencing used peripheral blood mononuclear cells, obtained before stem cell transplant. The receptors stem from a man over 45 with myelodysplastic syndrome. Some clones in this sample may be carry-over from other donors' samples.

This clone appeared once. The chain couples TRBV30 to TRBJ1-2; no clear D gene. Germline V lookup: CDR1 GTSNPN, CDR2 SVGIG (reference sequence). The V end lost 0 bases, the J end lost 4 bases, and 15 bases lay between the germline ends. The CDR3 spans 15 residues. The CDR3 DNA sequence: TGTGCCTGGAGTGTCTCTCGTGACACCCCCTATGGCTACACCTTC. This sequence encodes CAWSVSRDTPYGYTF.

The chain recombines TRBV9 with TRBJ2-7, with a weak D call TRBD1 (5 bases). The CDR3 totals 16 residues. V lost 0 bases and J lost 4, with 17 bases in between. Germline CDR1 and CDR2: SGDLS and YYNGEE. CDR3 bases: TGTGCCAGCAGCGTAGGGGGCCGTAGGGGATGGTACGAGCAGTACTTC. It yields the protein CASSVGGRRGWYEQYF.

The count of this clone is one. In DNA, the CDR3 is TGCGCCAGCAGCCAAGTAACGGGGAACTACGAGCAGTACTTC. Translation gives CASSQVTGNYEQYF. This chain joins TRBV4-3 and TRBJ2-7; tentatively, D is TRBD2 (5 bases). CDR1 and CDR2 (germline): LGHNA, YSLEER. CDR3 size: 14 residues. Trimming pared 1 base from V and 3 bases from J, leaving 10 bases between.

This clone was seen just once. The chain combines TRBV29-1 with TRBJ1-1; D unresolved. V dropped 4 bases and J dropped 3 bases, with 6 bases sitting between them. Germline CDR1 and CDR2: SQVTM and ANQGSEA. The CDR3 length is 11 residues. CDR3 sequence reads: CSVVTHTEAFF. DNA of the CDR3: TGCAGCGTTGTCACGCACACTGAAGCTTTCTTT.

The V gene is TRBV29-1, the J gene TRBJ2-1, with D possibly TRBD2 on 6 matching bases. Trimming took 7 bases from V and 5 from J, leaving 18 bases between them. This CDR3 contains 14 residues. The V gene's germline CDR1 is SQVTM and CDR2 ANQGSEA. The CDR3 region is CSAPQAGYHNEQFF. Written as DNA, the CDR3 is TGCAGCGCCCCCCAAGCGGGCTACCACAATGAGCAGTTCTTC.

This rearrangement joins TRBV7-2 to TRBJ1-1; D possibly corresponds to TRBD1 (6 bases). The length of the CDR3 is 12 residues. V lost 11 bases to trimming and J lost 5 bases, with 15 bases between them. In germline, CDR1 is SGHTA, CDR2 FQGNSA. The CDR3 region is CAPGAGRTEAFF. As DNA, the CDR3 is TGTGCCCCAGGGGCAGGGAGAACTGAAGCTTTCTTT.

V usage is TRBV30 and J usage is TRBJ2-1, with TRBD2 matching 7 bases. The junction had 4 bases not matched to a gene; V was cut back by 3 bases and J by 2 bases. CDR1 is GTSNPN, CDR2 SVGIG, per germline (reference sequence). The CDR3 is 14 residues long. CDR3 sequence: CAWRKSGAYNEQFF. Here the CDR3 DNA reads TGTGCCTGGAGGAAGAGCGGGGCCTACAATGAGCAGTTCTTC.

The chain combines TRBV6-5 with TRBJ1-4; D not resolved. V was pared by 9 bases and J by 7 bases, with 12 bases between. Germline loops: CDR1 MNHEY, CDR2 SVGAGI. This CDR3 spans 12 amino acids. The CDR3 loop is CARKQKFEKLFF. DNA of the CDR3: TGTGCCAGAAAGCAGAAGTTTGAAAAACTGTTTTTT.

V is TRBV19 and J is TRBJ2-7; TRBD1 matches at 8 bases. Per the germline V gene, CDR1 is LNHDA and CDR2 is SQIVND (reference sequence). This CDR3 region has 15 residues. V dropped 6 bases and J dropped 2; count of bases not matched to a gene: 9. The CDR3 DNA reads TGTGCCAGTAGCCCCCAAGGGACAGGAGCCTACGAGCAGTACTTC. As protein: CASSPQGTGAYEQYF.

This clone was detected only a few times. The J gene is TRBJ2-3, the V gene TRBV6-5, with 12 bases identical to TRBD2. This CDR3 is 15 amino acids long. The J segment lost 3 bases and the V segment lost 6 bases, leaving 4 bases of the junction unmatched. The germline V gene encodes CDR1 MNHEY and CDR2 SVGAGI. CDR3: CASSYTSGRTDTQYF. The CDR3 nucleotides are TGTGCCAGCAGCTACACTAGCGGGAGGACAGATACGCAGTATTTT.

The rearrangement joins TRBV29-1 to TRBJ1-1; 11 bases match TRBD1. This CDR3 is 15 amino acids long. CDR1 SQVTM and CDR2 ANQGSEA come from the germline V gene. V trimming: 5 bases; J trimming: 1 base; junction bases outside the gene matches: 6. The CDR3 here is CSVTGTGGRNTEAFF. DNA of the CDR3: TGCAGCGTTACCGGGACAGGGGGTCGGAACACTGAAGCTTTCTTT. The full variable domain, its missing parts supplied by reference TRBV29-1 and TRBJ1-1, is SAVISQKPSRDICQRGTSLTIQCQVDSQVTMMFWYRQQPGQSLTLIATANQGSEATYESGFVIDKFPISRPNLTFSTLTVSNMSPEDSSIYLCSVTGTGGRNTEAFFGQGTRLTVV.

This sequence joins TRBV29-1 and TRBJ1-1; D not resolved. The V end lost 7 bases, the J end lost 5 bases, and 14 bases lay between the germline ends. The germline gives CDR1 SQVTM, CDR2 ANQGSEA. The CDR3 is made up of 12 amino acids. The CDR3 DNA is TGCAGCGGGGTTGTGGGAGGAACTGAAGCTTTCTTT. Translating gives CSGVVGGTEAFF.

This clone was seen a few times. The chain joins TRBV6-5 to TRBJ2-5; unclear D gene. The germline V gene has CDR1 MNHEY and CDR2 SVGAGI. Between the trimmed V and J ends, which lost 0 bases and 2 bases, there was a span of 4 bases. The CDR3 is 13 residues long. As DNA, the CDR3 is TGTGCCAGCAGTTACTCTGGACAAGAGACCCAGTACTTC. Translation: CASSYSGQETQYF.

The rearrangement links TRBV4-1 to TRBJ2-3; 7 bases line up with TRBD2. The length of the CDR3 is 16 residues. Trimming removed 0 bases from V and 2 bases from J; junction bases left unmatched: 5. Looked up from germline, CDR1 is MGHRA and CDR2 is YSYEKL. The CDR3 nucleotides are TGCGCCAGCAGCCAAGAAACTAGCGCGTTCACAGATACGCAGTATTTT. Translating gives CASSQETSAFTDTQYF.

This clone was picked up a small number of times. V is TRBV28 and J is TRBJ1-2; D ambiguous. Germline V gives CDR1 MDHEN, CDR2 SYDVKM. Trimming pared 6 bases from V and 7 bases from J, leaving 15 bases between. This CDR3 contains 13 residues. The CDR3 nucleotides read TGTGCCAGCAGCCGCCCCGAATTGGCTGGCTACACCTTC. This translates into CASSRPELAGYTF.

This clone was observed a single time. The V gene is TRBV5-4, the J gene TRBJ2-5; TRBD1 matches at 11 bases. The length of the CDR3 is 15 residues. The germline V gene encodes CDR1 SGHNT and CDR2 YYREEE (reference sequence). Germline trimming cut 2 bases from V and 4 bases from J; bases unmatched to any gene: 4. The CDR3 is CASSFEGQGAETQYF. CDR3 nucleotide sequence: TGTGCCAGCAGCTTCGAAGGACAGGGGGCAGAGACCCAGTACTTC.

This clone has only a few counts. V usage is TRBV30 and J usage is TRBJ1-2, with D unclear. The CDR3 length is 11 residues. The ends were cut back, 2 bases at V and 7 bases at J, with 8 bases in the middle. Germline CDR1 GTSNPN, CDR2 SVGIG (reference sequence). The chain's CDR3 is CAWSSTRGYTF. DNA for the CDR3: TGTGCCTGGAGTTCTACTCGTGGCTACACCTTC.

The rearrangement uses TRBV6-5 and TRBJ2-3; possibly TRBD1 for D (7 bases). Germline-derived CDR1 and CDR2 are MNHEY and SVGAGI. The CDR3 consists of 15 residues. V dropped 5 bases and J dropped 3 bases, with 15 bases sitting between them. CDR3 in amino acids: CASSPSAGGTDTQYF. As DNA, the CDR3 is TGTGCCAGCAGTCCATCGGCAGGGGGGACAGATACGCAGTATTTT.

The chain couples TRBV30 to TRBJ2-2, with a tentative D call TRBD1 (7 bases). Germline-derived CDR1 and CDR2 are GTSNPN and SVGIG (reference sequence). V was cut by 3 bases and J by 5 bases, with 16 bases left in between. The CDR3 sequence is 15 residues long. CDR3 region: CAWSRGTAGTGELFF. In nucleotides, the CDR3 is TGTGCCTGGAGCCGGGGGACAGCCGGAACCGGGGAGCTGTTTTTT.

The rearrangement links TRBV6-1 to TRBJ2-1, with 14 bases aligning to TRBD2. J gave up 10 bases and V 2 bases, and 7 bases lay outside the gene matches. This CDR3 comprises 16 residues. Germline lookup yields CDR1 MNHNS and CDR2 SASEGT. As DNA, the CDR3 is TGTGCCAGCAGTGAATATGGGACTAGCGGGAGAGGGGAGCAGTTCTTC. This translates into CASSEYGTSGRGEQFF.

This clone was seen more than once but under ten times. The gene calls are TRBV7-3 and TRBJ2-1; D not resolved. V shed 8 bases and J shed 6 bases, with 8 bases lying between them. This CDR3 is built from 11 residues. Germline V gene sequence: CDR1 SGHTA, CDR2 FQGTGA. The CDR3 DNA reads as TGTGCCAGCTCTCTAATCAATGAGCAGTTCTTC. Translated: CASSLINEQFF.

This chain uses TRBV5-4 with TRBJ1-2; 8 bases are a match to TRBD1. Germline V gene sequence: CDR1 SGHNT, CDR2 YYREEE (reference sequence). Trimming cost V 3 bases and J 4 bases; bases outside gene matches: 8. This CDR3 spans 15 amino acids. In nucleotides, the CDR3 is TGTGCCAGCAGCTCCGCTCAGGGGGCAGGCTATGGCTACACCTTC. Encoded protein: CASSSAQGAGYGYTF.

The CDR3 sequence is CASSLMNLNQPQHF. The CDR3 DNA reads as TGTGCCAGCAGCCTCATGAATCTTAATCAGCCCCAGCATTTT. V usage is TRBV6-6 and J usage is TRBJ1-5, with no clear D. The V end lost 6 bases, the J end lost 4 bases, and 13 bases lay between the germline ends. CDR1 and CDR2 from the germline V gene are MNHNY and SVGAGI (reference sequence). The CDR3 is 14 residues long.

The V and J genes are TRBV6-1 and TRBJ2-7, with D perhaps assigned TRBD1 or TRBD2 (6 bases each). The CDR3 contains 12 residues. Germline V gene sequence: CDR1 MNHNS, CDR2 SASEGT. Deletions cut 7 bases from V and 7 bases from J, with 14 bases between. The CDR3 nucleotides read TGTGCCAGCAAGGGTGGGGGGCAAGAGCAGTACTTC. It translates to CASKGGGQEQYF.

This clone is a singleton in its sample. Written as DNA, the CDR3 is TGTGCCAGCAGTTCTCCTTTCTCCTACGAGCAGTACTTC. Translated: CASSSPFSYEQYF. The chain links TRBV28 to TRBJ2-7; no clear D. This CDR3 comprises 13 residues. Germline V gene lookup returns CDR1 MDHEN and CDR2 SYDVKM. The V and J ends lost 4 bases and 0 bases respectively, with 7 bases between them.